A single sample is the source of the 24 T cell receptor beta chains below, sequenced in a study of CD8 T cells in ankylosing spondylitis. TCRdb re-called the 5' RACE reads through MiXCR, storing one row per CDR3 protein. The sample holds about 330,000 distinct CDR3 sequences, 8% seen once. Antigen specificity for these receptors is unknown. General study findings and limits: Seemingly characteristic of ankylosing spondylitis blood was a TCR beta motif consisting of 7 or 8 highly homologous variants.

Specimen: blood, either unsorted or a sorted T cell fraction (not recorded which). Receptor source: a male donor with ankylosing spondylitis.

CDR3 loop: CATRWDRRGTGELFF. Written as DNA, the CDR3 is TGTGCCACCCGCTGGGACAGGCGTGGCACCGGGGAGCTGTTTTTT. This rearrangement joins TRBV27 to TRBJ2-2, with 8 bases matching TRBD1. The CDR3 length is 15 residues. V was clipped by 10 bases and J by 4 bases; unmatched bases: 11. In germline, CDR1 is MNHEY, CDR2 SMNVEV (reference sequence).

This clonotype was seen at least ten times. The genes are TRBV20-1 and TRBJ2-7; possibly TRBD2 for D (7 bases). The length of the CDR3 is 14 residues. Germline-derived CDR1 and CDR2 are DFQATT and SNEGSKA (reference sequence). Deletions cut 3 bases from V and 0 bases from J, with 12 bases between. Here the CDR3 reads CSARGGGSSYEQYF. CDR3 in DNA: TGCAGTGCTAGGGGGGGCGGGAGCTCCTACGAGCAGTACTTC.

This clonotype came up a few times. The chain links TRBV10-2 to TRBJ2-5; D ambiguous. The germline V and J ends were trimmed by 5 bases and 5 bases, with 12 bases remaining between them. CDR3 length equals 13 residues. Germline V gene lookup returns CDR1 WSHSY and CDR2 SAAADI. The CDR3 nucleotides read TGCGCCAGCAGTAACAATGCCAGGGAGACCCAGTACTTC. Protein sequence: CASSNNARETQYF.

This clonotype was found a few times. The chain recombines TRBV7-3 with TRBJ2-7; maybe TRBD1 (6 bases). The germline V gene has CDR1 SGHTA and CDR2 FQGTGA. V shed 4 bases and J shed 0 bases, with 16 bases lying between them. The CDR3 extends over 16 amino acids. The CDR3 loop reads CASSSSGQLSSYEQYF. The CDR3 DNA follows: TGTGCCAGCAGCTCGAGCGGACAGCTCAGCTCCTACGAGCAGTACTTC. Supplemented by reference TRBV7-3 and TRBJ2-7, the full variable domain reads GAGVSQTPSNKVTEKGKYVELRCDPISGHTALYWYRQSLGQGPEFLIYFQGTGAADDSGLPNDRFFAVRPEGSVSTLKIQRTERGDSAVYLCASSSSGQLSSYEQYFGPGTRLTVT.

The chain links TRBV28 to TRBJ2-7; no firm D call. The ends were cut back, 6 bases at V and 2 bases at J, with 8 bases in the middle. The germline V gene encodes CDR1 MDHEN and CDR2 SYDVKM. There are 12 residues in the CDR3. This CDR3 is CASSSVTYEQYF. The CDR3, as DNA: TGTGCCAGCAGCTCCGTAACCTACGAGCAGTACTTC.

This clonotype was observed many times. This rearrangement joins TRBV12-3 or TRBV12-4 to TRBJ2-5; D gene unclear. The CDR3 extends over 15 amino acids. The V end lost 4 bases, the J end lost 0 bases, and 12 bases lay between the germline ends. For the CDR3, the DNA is TGTGCCAGCAGTTCGGTGGCATATCACCAAGAGACCCAGTACTTC. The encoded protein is CASSSVAYHQETQYF.

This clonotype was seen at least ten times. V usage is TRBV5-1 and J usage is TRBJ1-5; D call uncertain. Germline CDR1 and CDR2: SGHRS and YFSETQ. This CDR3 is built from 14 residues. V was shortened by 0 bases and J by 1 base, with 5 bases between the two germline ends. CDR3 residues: CASSLGNSNQPQHF. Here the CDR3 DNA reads TGCGCCAGCAGCTTGGGTAACAGCAATCAGCCCCAGCATTTT.

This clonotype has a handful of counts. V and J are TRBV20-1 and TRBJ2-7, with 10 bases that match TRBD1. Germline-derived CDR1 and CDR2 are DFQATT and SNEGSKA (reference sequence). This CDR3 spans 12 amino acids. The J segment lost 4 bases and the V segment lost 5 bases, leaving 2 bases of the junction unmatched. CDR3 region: CSADRGLYEQYF. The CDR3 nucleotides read TGCAGTGCTGACAGGGGGCTTTACGAGCAGTACTTC.

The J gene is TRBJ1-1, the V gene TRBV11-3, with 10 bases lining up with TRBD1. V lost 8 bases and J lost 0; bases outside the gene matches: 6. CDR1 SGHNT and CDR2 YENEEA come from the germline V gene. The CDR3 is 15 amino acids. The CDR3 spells CASGRTGGLNTEAFF. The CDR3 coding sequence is TGTGCCAGCGGCAGGACAGGGGGTCTGAACACTGAAGCTTTCTTT.

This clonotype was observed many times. In nucleotides, the CDR3 is TGTGCCAGCAGTAGGGCTGCTCACTACGAGCAGTACTTC. It specifies CASSRAAHYEQYF. The chain employs TRBV12-3 or TRBV12-4 and TRBJ2-7; the D is unclear. The CDR3 sequence is 13 residues long. The V and J ends lost 5 bases and 3 bases respectively, with 11 bases between them.

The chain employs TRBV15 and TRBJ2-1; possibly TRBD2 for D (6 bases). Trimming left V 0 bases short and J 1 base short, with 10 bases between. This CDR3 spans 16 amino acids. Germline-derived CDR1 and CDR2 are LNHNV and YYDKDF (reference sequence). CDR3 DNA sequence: TGTGCCACCAGCAGAGATCAGGAGGGTTCCTACAATGAGCAGTTCTTC. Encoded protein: CATSRDQEGSYNEQFF.

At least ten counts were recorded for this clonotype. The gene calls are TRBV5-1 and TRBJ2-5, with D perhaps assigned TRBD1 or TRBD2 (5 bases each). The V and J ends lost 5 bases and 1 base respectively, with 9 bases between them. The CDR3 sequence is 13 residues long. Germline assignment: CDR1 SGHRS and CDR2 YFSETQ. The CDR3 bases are TGCGCCAGCAGGGGACCTCCCCAAGAGACCCAGTACTTC. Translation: CASRGPPQETQYF.

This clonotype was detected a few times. The chain's CDR3 is CAWSLNRGPYEQYF. CDR3 bases: TGTGCCTGGAGTCTTAACAGGGGACCCTACGAGCAGTACTTC. This sequence joins TRBV30 and TRBJ2-7, with 7 positions matching TRBD1. The V segment lost 2 bases and the J segment 2 bases; nucleotides outside the gene matches: 6. The CDR3 consists of 14 residues. Germline values: CDR1 GTSNPN, CDR2 SVGIG (reference sequence).

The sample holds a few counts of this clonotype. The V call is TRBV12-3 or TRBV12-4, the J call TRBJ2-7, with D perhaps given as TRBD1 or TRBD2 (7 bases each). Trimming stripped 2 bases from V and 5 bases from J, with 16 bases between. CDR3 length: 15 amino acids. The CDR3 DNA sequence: TGTGCCAGCAGTTTATCCCGGGGAGGGGGCGACGAGCAGTACTTC. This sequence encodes CASSLSRGGGDEQYF.

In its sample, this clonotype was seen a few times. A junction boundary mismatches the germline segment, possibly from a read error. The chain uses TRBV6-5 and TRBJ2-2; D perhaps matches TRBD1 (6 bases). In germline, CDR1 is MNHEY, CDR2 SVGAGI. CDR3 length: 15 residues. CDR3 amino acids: CASSYRTVGTRELFF. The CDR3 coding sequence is TGTGCCAGCAGTTACCGGACAGTGGGCACCCGGGAGCTGTTTTTT.

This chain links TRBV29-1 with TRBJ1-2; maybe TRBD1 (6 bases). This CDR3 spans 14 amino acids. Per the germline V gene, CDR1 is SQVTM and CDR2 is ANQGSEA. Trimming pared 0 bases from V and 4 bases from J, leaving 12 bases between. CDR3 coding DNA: TGCAGCGTTGAAGATCGACAGGCACTCTATGGCTACACCTTC. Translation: CSVEDRQALYGYTF.

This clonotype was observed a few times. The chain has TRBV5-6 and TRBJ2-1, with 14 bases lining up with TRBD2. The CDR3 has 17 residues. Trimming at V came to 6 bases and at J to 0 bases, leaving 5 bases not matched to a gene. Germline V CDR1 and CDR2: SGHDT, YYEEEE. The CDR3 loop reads CASTGTSGSISYNEQFF. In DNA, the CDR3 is TGTGCCAGCACCGGGACTAGCGGGAGTATCTCCTACAATGAGCAGTTCTTC. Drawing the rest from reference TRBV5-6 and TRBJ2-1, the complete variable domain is DAGVTQSPTHLIKTRGQQVTLRCSPKSGHDTVSWYQQALGQGPQFIFQYYEEEERQRGNFPDRFSGHQFPNYSSELNVNALLLGDSALYLCASTGTSGSISYNEQFFGPGTRLTVL.

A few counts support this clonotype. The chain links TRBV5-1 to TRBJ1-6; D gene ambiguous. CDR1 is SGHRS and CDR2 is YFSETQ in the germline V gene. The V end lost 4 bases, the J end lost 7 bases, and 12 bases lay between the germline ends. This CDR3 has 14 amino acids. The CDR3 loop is CASSPGGGNSPLHF. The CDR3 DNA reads TGCGCCAGCAGCCCGGGTGGCGGGAATTCACCCCTCCACTTT.

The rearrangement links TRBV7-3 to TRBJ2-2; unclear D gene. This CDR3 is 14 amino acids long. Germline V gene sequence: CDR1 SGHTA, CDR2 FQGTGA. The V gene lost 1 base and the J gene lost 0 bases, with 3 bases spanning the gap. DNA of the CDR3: TGTGCCAGCAGCTTAAGCTCGAACACCGGGGAGCTGTTTTTT. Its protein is CASSLSSNTGELFF.

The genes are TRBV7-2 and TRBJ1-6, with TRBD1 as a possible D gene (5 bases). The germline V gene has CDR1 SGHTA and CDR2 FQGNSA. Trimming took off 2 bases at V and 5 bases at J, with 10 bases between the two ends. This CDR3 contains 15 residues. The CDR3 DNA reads TGTGCCAGCAGCTTATGGGGCAGGGATAATTCACCCCTCCACTTT. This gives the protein CASSLWGRDNSPLHF.

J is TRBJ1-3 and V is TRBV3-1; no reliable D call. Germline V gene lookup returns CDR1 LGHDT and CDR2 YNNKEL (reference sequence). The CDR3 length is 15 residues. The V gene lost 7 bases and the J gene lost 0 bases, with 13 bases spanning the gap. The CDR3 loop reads CASTPREVSGNTIYF. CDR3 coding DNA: TGTGCCAGCACCCCTCGGGAAGTCTCTGGAAACACCATATATTTT.

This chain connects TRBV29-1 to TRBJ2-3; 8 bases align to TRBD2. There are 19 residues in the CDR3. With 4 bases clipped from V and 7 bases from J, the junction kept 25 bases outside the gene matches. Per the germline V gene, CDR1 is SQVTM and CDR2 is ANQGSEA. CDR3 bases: TGCAGCGTTGGAAGCTTTAATTTGATGGGACTAGTCTTCTTGTATACGCAGTATTTT. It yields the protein CSVGSFNLMGLVFLYTQYF.

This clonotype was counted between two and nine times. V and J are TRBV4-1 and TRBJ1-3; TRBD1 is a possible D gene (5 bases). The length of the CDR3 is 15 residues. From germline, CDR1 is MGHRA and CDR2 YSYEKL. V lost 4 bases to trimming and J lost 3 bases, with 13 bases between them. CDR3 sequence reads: CASSRSGTRGNTIYF. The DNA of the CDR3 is TGCGCCAGCAGCCGCTCCGGGACCCGTGGAAACACCATATATTTT.

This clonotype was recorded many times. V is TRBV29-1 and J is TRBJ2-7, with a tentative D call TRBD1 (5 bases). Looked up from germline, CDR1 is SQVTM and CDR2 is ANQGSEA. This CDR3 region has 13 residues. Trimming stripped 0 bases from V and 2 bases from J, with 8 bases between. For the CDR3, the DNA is TGCAGCGTTGAAGATGCAGGGCCCTACGAGCAGTACTTC. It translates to CSVEDAGPYEQYF.